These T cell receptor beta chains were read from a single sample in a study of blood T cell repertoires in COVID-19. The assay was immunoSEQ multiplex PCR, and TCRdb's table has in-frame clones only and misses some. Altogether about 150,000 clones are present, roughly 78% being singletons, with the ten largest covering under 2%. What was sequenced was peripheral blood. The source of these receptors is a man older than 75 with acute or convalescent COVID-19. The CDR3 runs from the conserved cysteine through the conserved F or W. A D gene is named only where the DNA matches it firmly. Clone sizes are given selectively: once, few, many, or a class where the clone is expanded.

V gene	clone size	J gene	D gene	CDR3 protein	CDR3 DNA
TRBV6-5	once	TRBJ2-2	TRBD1	CASTLTGGYTGELFF	TGTGCCAGCACCCTGACAGGGGGCTACACCGGGGAGCTGTTTTTT
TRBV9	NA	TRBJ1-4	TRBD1	CASSQGVGQGKEKLFF	TGTGCCAGCAGCCAAGGTGTGGGACAGGGGAAGGAAAAACTGTTTTTT
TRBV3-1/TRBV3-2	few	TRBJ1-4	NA	CASSQEPRNEKLFF	TGTGCCAGCAGCCAAGAACCGCGTAATGAAAAACTGTTTTTT
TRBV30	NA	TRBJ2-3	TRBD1	CAWRVKGAADTQYF	TGTGCCTGGAGGGTGAAGGGGGCGGCAGATACGCAGTATTTT
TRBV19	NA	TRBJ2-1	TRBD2	CASSTSSGGGYNEQFF	TGTGCCAGTAGTACCTCTAGCGGGGGGGGTTACAATGAGCAGTTCTTC
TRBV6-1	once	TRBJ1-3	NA	CASSEAGNTIYF	TGTGCCAGCAGTGAAGCTGGCAACACCATATATTTT
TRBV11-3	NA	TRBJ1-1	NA	CASSLSGQNTEAFF	TGTGCCAGCAGCTTATCCGGACAGAACACTGAAGCTTTCTTT
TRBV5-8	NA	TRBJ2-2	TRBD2	CASSPVAGGDTGELFF	TGTGCCAGCAGCCCAGTGGCGGGGGGAGACACCGGGGAGCTGTTTTTT
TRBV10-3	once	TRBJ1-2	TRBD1	CAISESWWDRAYGYTF	TGTGCCATCAGTGAGTCCTGGTGGGACAGGGCCTATGGCTACACCTTC
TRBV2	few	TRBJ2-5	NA	CASKAAGETQYF	TGTGCCAGCAAGGCCGCGGGGGAGACCCAGTACTTC
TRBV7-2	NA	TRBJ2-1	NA	CASSLAASFYNEQFF	TGTGCCAGCAGCTTAGCGGCTAGCTTTTACAATGAGCAGTTCTTC
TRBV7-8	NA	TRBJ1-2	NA	CASSYTGTLKHGYTF	TGTGCCAGCAGCTATACCGGGACACTCAAACATGGCTACACCTTC
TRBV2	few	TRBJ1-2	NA	CASTGRGGSNYGYTF	TGTGCCAGCACTGGACGAGGGGGAAGTAACTATGGCTACACCTTC
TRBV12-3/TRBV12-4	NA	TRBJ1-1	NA	CASTEQGNTEAFF	TGTGCCAGCACCGAACAGGGGAACACTGAAGCTTTCTTT
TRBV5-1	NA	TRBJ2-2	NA	CASSSFGDTGELFF	TGCGCCAGCAGCTCCTTCGGGGACACCGGGGAGCTGTTTTTT
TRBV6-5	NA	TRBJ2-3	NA	CASRRGDTQYF	TGTGCCAGCAGGCGGGGCGATACGCAGTATTTT
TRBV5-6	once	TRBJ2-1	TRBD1	CASTTRDRDYNEQFF	TGTGCCAGCACCACCCGGGACAGGGACTACAATGAGCAGTTCTTC
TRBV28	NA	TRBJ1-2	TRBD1	CASSPGTGDYGYTF	TGTGCCAGCAGTCCCGGGACAGGCGACTATGGCTACACCTTC
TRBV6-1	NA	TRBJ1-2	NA	CASSEFPGSGYTF	TGTGCCAGCAGTGAGTTTCCGGGATCGGGCTACACCTTC
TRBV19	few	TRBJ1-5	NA	CATRSSGQPQHF	TGTGCCACCCGCTCTTCCGGTCAGCCCCAGCATTTT
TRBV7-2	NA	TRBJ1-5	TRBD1	CASSSQTGSNQPQHF	TGTGCCAGCAGCTCTCAGACAGGGAGCAATCAGCCCCAGCATTTT
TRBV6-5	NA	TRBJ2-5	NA	CASSYSPGGGAQYF	TGTGCCAGCAGTTACTCTCCCGGCGGAGGGGCCCAGTACTTC
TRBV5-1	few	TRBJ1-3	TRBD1	CASSPSGQGLSGNTIYF	TGCGCCAGCAGCCCATCCGGACAGGGCCTCTCTGGAAACACCATATATTTT
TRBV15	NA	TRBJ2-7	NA	CATSSDAGAATYEQYF	TGTGCCACCAGCAGCGACGCAGGGGCCGCGACCTACGAGCAGTACTTC
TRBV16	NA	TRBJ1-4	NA	CASSQARAVGRNEKLFF	TGTGCCAGCAGCCAGGCTCGGGCAGTAGGGAGAAATGAAAAACTGTTTTTT
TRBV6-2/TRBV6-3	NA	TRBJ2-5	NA	CASSYRQAGETQYF	TGTGCCAGCAGTTACAGGCAGGCGGGGGAGACCCAGTACTTC
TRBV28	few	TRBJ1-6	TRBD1	CASTRTGVNSPLHF	TGTGCCAGCACCCGGACAGGGGTTAATTCACCCCTCCACTTT
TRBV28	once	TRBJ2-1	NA	CASSLADLPRGNEQFF	TGTGCCAGCAGTTTAGCAGACCTCCCGCGGGGCAATGAGCAGTTCTTC
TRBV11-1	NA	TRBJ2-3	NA	CASSDTRGSTDTQYF	TGTGCCAGCAGCGATACCAGGGGTAGCACAGATACGCAGTATTTT
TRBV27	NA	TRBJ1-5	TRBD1	CASSLFAQGAGQPQHF	TGTGCCAGCAGTTTGTTTGCTCAGGGGGCGGGACAGCCCCAGCATTTT
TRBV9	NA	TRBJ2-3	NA	CASSGGDRLRSTQYF	TGTGCCAGCAGCGGGGGGGATCGGCTCCGTAGTACGCAGTATTTT
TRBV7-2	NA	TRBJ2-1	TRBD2	CASSYSGGTYNEQFF	TGTGCCAGCAGCTATAGCGGGGGGACTTACAATGAGCAGTTCTTC
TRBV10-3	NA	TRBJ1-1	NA	CAIRRENTEAFF	TGTGCCATCAGAAGAGAGAACACTGAAGCTTTCTTT
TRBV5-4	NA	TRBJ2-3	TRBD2	CASSDSGGLDTQYF	TGTGCCAGCAGCGATAGCGGGGGGCTTGATACGCAGTATTTT
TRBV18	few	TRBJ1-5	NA	CASSPPAAGRREPQHF	TGTGCCAGCTCACCTCCTGCCGCGGGGAGGAGAGAGCCCCAGCATTTT
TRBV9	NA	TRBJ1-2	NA	CASSGGRANYGYTF	TGTGCCAGCAGCGGGGGCCGGGCTAACTATGGCTACACCTTC
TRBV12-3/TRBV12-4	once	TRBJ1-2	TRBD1	CASSSTGGGGYTF	TGTGCCAGCAGTTCCACAGGGGGAGGTGGCTACACCTTC
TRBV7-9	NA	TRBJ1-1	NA	CASSPVRDPRWSEAFF	TGTGCCAGCAGCCCCGTTCGGGATCCGAGGTGGAGTGAAGCTTTCTTT
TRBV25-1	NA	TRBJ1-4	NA	CASSEEGATNEKLFF	TGTGCCAGCAGTGAAGAGGGTGCAACTAATGAAAAACTGTTTTTT
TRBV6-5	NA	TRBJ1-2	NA	CASRAGHTLGGYTF	TGTGCCAGCAGGGCCGGACACACTCTAGGCGGCTACACCTTC
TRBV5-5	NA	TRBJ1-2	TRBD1	CASSVGDREVYGYTF	TGTGCCAGCAGCGTAGGGGACAGGGAAGTATATGGCTACACCTTC